Described below is a single T cell receptor (beta chain) sequence and its context. While infection was still active, Seattle patients were enrolled and then followed longitudinally. The sample belongs to a study of blood T cell repertoires in COVID-19. Study context: COVID-19 samples from acute and convalescent phases originated in the United States, Italy and Spain.

Some clones are missing from TCRdb's copy, which holds only in-frame ones; the method was immunoSEQ multiplex PCR. Here the sample spans about 200,000 clones, 85% to 90% being singletons. The CDR3 length is 14 residues. The germline V gene encodes CDR1 MNHEY and CDR2 SVGAGI. V shed 6 bases and J shed 4 bases, with 16 bases lying between them. V and J are TRBV6-5 and TRBJ2-7; maybe TRBD1 (5 bases). The sequence was obtained from a woman in her 50s with COVID-19, enrolled during active disease. Source material: peripheral blood. The CDR3 nucleotides are TGTGCCAGCAGGAAAGACAGAAATAATTACGAGCAGTACGTC. Its translation is CASRKDRNNYEQYV.